A selection of T cell receptor beta chains follows, all from one sample in a study of graft-versus-host responses after intestinal transplantation. Libraries were prepared by immunoSEQ multiplex PCR; TCRdb keeps only in-frame clonotypes and omits some of them. This sample carries 85,000 to 130,000 clones, less than 90% of them seen once, and the ten largest clones take roughly 0.9%. These receptors' antigens are unknown. The sequencing used unstimulated CD4+ T cells sorted from spleen or lymph node cells, collected before intestinal transplant. The receptors shown here come from a human donor who received an intestinal transplant. Each CDR3 is given with its conserved first and last residue. The D gene is left open where the match is weak.

>TRBV5-4|TRBD2|TRBJ2-3
CASSLMASGGTDTQYF
>TRBV5-4|NA|TRBJ2-3
CASSLSSSDTQYF
>TRBV6-1|TRBD1|TRBJ1-6
CASSELVGTGNSPLHF
>TRBV5-1|TRBD2|TRBJ2-1
CASSLAPTGTSGGNEQFF
>TRBV4-1|TRBD1|TRBJ2-6
CASSPGTASGANVLTF
>TRBV7-2|NA|TRBJ2-7
CASSLRRTVAYEQYF
>TRBV28|NA|TRBJ1-2
CASSLDLQGVLPGYTF
>TRBV9|NA|TRBJ2-7
CASSPQGSYEQYF
>TRBV5-1|NA|TRBJ2-2
CASSLPLGGGRLRELFF
>TRBV19|NA|TRBJ2-7
CASSIEVSSYEQYF
>TRBV6-5|TRBD1|TRBJ1-2
CASSPGQDYGYTF
>TRBV5-5|TRBD1|TRBJ2-7
CASSLTVTGEYYEQYF
>TRBV11-2|NA|TRBJ2-2
CASSLRQESGELFF
>TRBV25-1|TRBD1|TRBJ1-1
CASSGKGTGTLNTEAFF
>TRBV2|NA|TRBJ1-4
CASRADGQRNEKLFF
>TRBV27|NA|TRBJ2-3
CASSRRGSTDTQYF
>TRBV6-6|TRBD1|TRBJ2-5
CASSRQGSTTQYF
>TRBV7-6|NA|TRBJ1-3
CASSRGQSGNTIYF
>TRBV2|NA|TRBJ2-2
CASRPSSTGELFF
>TRBV28|NA|TRBJ2-2
CASARGTKNTGELFF
>TRBV6-1|NA|TRBJ2-7
CASSPSGLVSYEQYF
>TRBV5-1|NA|TRBJ2-7
CASSLGGYEQYF
>TRBV9|NA|TRBJ2-2
CASSVAWSGHTGELFF
>TRBV5-1|TRBD2|TRBJ2-3
CASSLMAGGNTDTQYF
>TRBV25-1|NA|TRBJ2-7
CASSVRGVPPYEQYF
>TRBV30|NA|TRBJ2-7
CAWRKTAVGGEQYF
>TRBV25-1|TRBD1|TRBJ2-2
CAIGTGATGELFF
>TRBV19|NA|TRBJ1-2
CASKSTGRHNYGYTF
>TRBV7-6|TRBD2|TRBJ2-3
CASSLGGSGDTQYF
>TRBV6-5|TRBD2|TRBJ2-5
CASSWGGGSEETQYF
>TRBV7-9|NA|TRBJ1-2
CASSLAVTVGGYTF
>TRBV19|NA|TRBJ1-5
CASSMGLTGYQPQHF
>TRBV7-3|NA|TRBJ2-3
CASSLLGVGSDTQYF
>TRBV2|NA|TRBJ2-1
CASSARMDEQFF
>TRBV6-1|NA|TRBJ1-4
CASSANRNEKLFF
>TRBV9|TRBD1|TRBJ1-6
CASSAQGNSPLHF
>TRBV6-1|NA|TRBJ1-2
CASSEAGGDYGYTF
>TRBV7-2|NA|TRBJ1-5
CASSSTRTSQPQHF
>TRBV9|TRBD2|TRBJ2-5
CASSVGSLAGGTGETQYF
>TRBV6-1|NA|TRBJ2-1
CASSVWGTFGYNEQFF
>TRBV5-6|TRBD2|TRBJ2-7
CASSPLAGGSYEQYF
>TRBV6-6|TRBD1|TRBJ1-1
CASSPSTGGVPEAFF
>TRBV2|NA|TRBJ1-5
CASKRTDNSNQPQHF
>TRBV11-3|TRBD1|TRBJ1-1
CASSLDRDTEAFF
>TRBV9|TRBD1|TRBJ2-5
CASTRGTGGETQYF
>TRBV18|NA|TRBJ1-1
CASSLGNTEAFF
>TRBV6-1|NA|TRBJ1-6
CASLLASGPNSPLHF
>TRBV2|TRBD1|TRBJ1-6
CASSETGDNSPLHF
>TRBV6-6|NA|TRBJ1-1
CASSYTTGGAEAFF
>TRBV4-2|NA|TRBJ2-7
CASSQRGWTRSYEQYF
>TRBV2|TRBD1|TRBJ2-3
CASSGRQGWTDTQYF
>TRBV2|NA|TRBJ1-6
CASTPRNSPLHF
>TRBV4-1|TRBD2|TRBJ2-1
CASSLTTSGRFYNEQFF
>TRBV18|NA|TRBJ2-3
CASHATGTDTQYF
>TRBV6-5|NA|TRBJ1-6
CASGGVLDSPLHF
>TRBV19|NA|TRBJ2-7
CASSPQGAREEQYF
>TRBV9|TRBD1|TRBJ2-7
CASSTGQGRGYEQYF
>TRBV7-6|NA|TRBJ1-2
CASSLRVLGGYTF